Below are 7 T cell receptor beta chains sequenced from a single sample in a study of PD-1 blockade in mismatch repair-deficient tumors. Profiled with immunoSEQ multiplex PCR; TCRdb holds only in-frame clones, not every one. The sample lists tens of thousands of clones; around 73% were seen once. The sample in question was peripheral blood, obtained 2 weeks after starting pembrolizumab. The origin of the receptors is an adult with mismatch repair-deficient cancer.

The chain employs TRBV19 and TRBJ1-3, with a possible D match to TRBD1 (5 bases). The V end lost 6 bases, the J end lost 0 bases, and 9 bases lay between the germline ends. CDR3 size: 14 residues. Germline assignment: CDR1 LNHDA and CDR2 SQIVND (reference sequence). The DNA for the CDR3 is TGTGCCAGTAGACCAGGGTCCTCTGGAAACACCATATATTTT. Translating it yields CASRPGSSGNTIYF.

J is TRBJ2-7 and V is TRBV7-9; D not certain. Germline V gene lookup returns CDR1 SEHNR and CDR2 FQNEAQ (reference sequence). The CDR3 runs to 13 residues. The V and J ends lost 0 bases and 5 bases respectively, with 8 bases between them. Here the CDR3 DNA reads TGTGCCAGCAGCTTAGCGCCCGTGCACGAGCAGTACTTC. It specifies CASSLAPVHEQYF.

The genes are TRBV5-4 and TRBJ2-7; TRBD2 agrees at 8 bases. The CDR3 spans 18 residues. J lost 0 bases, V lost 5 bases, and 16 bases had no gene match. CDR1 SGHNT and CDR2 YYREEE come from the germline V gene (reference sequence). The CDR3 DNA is TGTGCCAGCAGTAAGACCGCGGGGGGAGGCCCGAGCTCCTACGAGCAGTACTTC. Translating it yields CASSKTAGGGPSSYEQYF.

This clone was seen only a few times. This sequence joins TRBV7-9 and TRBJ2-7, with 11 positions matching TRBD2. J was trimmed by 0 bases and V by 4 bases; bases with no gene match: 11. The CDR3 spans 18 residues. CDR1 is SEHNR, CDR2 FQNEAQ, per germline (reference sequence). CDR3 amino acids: CASSSLTSGTLSSYEQYF. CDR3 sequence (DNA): TGTGCCAGCAGCTCTTTGACTAGCGGGACACTAAGCTCCTACGAGCAGTACTTC.

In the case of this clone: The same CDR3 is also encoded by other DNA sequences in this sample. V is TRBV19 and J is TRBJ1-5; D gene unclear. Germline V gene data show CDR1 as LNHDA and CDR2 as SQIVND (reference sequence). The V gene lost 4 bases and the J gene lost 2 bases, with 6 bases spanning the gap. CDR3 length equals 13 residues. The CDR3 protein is CASSRDGNQPQHF. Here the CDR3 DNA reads TGTGCCAGTAGTAGGGATGGCAATCAGCCCCAGCATTTT. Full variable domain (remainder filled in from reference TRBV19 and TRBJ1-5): DGGITQSPKYLFRKEGQNVTLSCEQNLNHDAMYWYRQDPGQGLRLIYYSQIVNDFQKGDIAEGYSVSREKKESFPLTVTSAQKNPTAFYLCASSRDGNQPQHFGDGTRLSIL.

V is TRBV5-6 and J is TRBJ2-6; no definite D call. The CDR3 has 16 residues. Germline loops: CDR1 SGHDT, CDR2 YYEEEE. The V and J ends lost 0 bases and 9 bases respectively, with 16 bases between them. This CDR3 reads CASSLEYRTSLNVLTF. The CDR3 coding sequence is TGTGCCAGCAGCTTGGAATATAGGACCTCTCTCAACGTCCTGACTTTC.

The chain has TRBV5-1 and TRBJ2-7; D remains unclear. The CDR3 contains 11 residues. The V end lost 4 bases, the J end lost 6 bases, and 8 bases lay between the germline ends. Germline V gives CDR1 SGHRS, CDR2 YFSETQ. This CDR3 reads CASSPDLEQYF. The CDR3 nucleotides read TGCGCCAGCAGCCCGGACCTCGAGCAGTACTTC.